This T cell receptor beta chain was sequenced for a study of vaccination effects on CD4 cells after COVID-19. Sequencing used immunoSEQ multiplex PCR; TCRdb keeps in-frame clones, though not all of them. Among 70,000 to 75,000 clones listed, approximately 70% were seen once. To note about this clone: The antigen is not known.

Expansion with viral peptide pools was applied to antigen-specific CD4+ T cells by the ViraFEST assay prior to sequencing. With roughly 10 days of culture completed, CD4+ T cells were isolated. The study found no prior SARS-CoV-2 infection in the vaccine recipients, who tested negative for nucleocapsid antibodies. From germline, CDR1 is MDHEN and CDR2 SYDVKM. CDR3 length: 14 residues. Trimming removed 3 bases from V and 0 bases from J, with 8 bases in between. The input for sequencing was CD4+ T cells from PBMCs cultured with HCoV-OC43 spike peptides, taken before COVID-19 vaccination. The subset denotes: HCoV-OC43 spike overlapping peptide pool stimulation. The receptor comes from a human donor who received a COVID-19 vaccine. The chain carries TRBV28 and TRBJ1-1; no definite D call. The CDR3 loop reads CASSFGPLNTEAFF. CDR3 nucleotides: TGTGCCAGCAGTTTCGGGCCATTGAACACTGAAGCTTTCTTT.